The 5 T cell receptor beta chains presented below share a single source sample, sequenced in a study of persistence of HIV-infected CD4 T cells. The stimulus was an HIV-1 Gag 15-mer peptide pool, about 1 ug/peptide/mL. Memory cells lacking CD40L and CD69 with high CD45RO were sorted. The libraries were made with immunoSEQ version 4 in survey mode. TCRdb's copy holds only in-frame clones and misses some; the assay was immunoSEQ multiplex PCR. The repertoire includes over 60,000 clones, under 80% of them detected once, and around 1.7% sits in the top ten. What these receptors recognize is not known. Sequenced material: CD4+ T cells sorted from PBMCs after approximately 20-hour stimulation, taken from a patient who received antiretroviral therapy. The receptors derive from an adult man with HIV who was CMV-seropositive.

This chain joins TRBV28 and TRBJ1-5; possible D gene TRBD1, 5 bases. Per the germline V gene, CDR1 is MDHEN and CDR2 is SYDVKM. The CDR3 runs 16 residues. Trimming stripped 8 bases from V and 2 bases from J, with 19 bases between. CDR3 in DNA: TGTGCCAGCTGGACAAGAGCAGGGATGGGCAATCAGCCCCAGCATTTT. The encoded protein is CASWTRAGMGNQPQHF.

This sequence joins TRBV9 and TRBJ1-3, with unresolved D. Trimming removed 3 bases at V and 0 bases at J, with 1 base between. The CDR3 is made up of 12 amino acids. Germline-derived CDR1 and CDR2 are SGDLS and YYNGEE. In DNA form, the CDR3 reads TGTGCCAGCAGCGGCTCTGGAAACACCATATATTTT. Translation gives CASSGSGNTIYF. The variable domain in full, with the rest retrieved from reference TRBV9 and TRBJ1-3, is DSGVTQTPKHLITATGQRVTLRCSPRSGDLSVYWYQQSLDQGLQFLIQYYNGEERAKGNILERFSAQQFPDLHSELNLSSLELGDSALYFCASSGSGNTIYFGEGSWLTVV.

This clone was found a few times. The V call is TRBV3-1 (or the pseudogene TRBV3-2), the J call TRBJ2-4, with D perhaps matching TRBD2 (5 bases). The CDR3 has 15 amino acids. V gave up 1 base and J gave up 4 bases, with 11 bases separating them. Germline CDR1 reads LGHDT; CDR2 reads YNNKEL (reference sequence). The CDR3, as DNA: TGTGCCAGCAGCCAAGGACGAGGGTGGAAAAACATTCAGTACTTC. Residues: CASSQGRGWKNIQYF.

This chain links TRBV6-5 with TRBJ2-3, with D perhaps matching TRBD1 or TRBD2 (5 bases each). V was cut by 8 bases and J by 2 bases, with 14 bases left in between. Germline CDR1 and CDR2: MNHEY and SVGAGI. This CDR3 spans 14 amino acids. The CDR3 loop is CASADRGLTDTQYF. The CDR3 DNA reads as TGTGCCAGCGCGGATCGGGGCCTCACAGATACGCAGTATTTT.

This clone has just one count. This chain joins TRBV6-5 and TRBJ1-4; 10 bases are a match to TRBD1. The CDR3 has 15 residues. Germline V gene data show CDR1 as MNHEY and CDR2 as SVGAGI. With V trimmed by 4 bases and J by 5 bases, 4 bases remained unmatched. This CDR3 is CASSSLDRGNEKLFF. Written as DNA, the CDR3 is TGTGCCAGCAGTTCCCTGGACAGGGGGAATGAAAAACTGTTTTTT.